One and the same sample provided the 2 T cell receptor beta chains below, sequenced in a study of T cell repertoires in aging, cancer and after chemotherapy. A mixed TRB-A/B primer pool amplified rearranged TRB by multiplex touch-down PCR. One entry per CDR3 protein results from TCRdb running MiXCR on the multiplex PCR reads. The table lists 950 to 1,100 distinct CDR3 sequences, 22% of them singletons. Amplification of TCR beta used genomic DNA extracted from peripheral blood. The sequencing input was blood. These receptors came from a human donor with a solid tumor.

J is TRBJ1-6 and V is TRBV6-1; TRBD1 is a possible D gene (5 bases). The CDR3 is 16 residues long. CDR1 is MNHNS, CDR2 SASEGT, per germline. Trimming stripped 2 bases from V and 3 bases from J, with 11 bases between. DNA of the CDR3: TGTGCCAGCAGTGAATTAGGGACCAACTATAATTCACCCCTCCACTTT. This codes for CASSELGTNYNSPLHF.

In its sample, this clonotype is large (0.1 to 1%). CDR3 loop: CATSRAQGASNTIYF. The CDR3 coding sequence is TGTGCCACCAGCAGAGCTCAGGGGGCTTCAAACACCATATATTTT. This chain connects TRBV15 to TRBJ1-3; 8 bases are a match to TRBD1. The CDR3 runs to 15 residues. V dropped 1 base and J dropped 6; count of bases not matched to a gene: 5. Germline CDR1 is LNHNV and CDR2 is YYDKDF (reference sequence).